Presented here are 20 T cell receptor beta chains from one specimen sequenced in a study of T-cell memory formation after mild COVID-19 listed by TCRdb under 2021. Receptors were amplified or captured by 5' RACE. Sequencing relied on an Illumina NovaSeq 6000. TCRdb ran its own pipeline on the public reads, namely fastp trimming at Q25 and MiXCR clone calling, and kept in-frame beta chains. Entries that share a CDR3 protein sequence are merged under the most common genes and DNA. The sample contains about 270,000 distinct CDR3 sequences, 18% of them found a single time. Of the sample, approximately 22% is held by the ten largest clones. Sequenced input: PBMCs or a T cell subset sorted from them (not recorded which). These TCRs come from a young man who had mild COVID-19 (a few samples of this study predate the infection). The sample titles of this study are shuffled in the database, so cell type and time point are left out; the donor was told from shared clones.

There are a few counts of this clonotype. The V gene is TRBV7-8, the J gene TRBJ1-1; unclear D gene. CDR3 size: 14 residues. Germline-derived CDR1 and CDR2 are SGHVS and FQNEAQ. V gave up 6 bases and J gave up 1 base, with 12 bases separating them. This chain's CDR3 is CASSHSTGNTEAFF. DNA of the CDR3: TGTGCCAGCAGTCACTCGACCGGGAACACTGAAGCTTTCTTT.

This clonotype was seen more than once but under ten times. The chain combines TRBV6-5 with TRBJ1-6, with D possibly being TRBD1 (5 bases). Germline CDR1 MNHEY, CDR2 SVGAGI. The CDR3 sequence is 15 residues long. Deletions cut 1 base from V and 7 bases from J, with 11 bases between. CDR3 amino acids: CASSYWGMSNSPLHF. CDR3 bases: TGTGCCAGCAGTTACTGGGGGATGTCAAATTCACCCCTCCACTTT.

V gene TRBV20-1 combines with J gene TRBJ2-3; D is possibly TRBD1 or TRBD2 (6 bases each). Trimming stripped 2 bases from V and 1 base from J, with 10 bases between. The CDR3 has 14 amino acids. Germline assignment: CDR1 DFQATT and CDR2 SNEGSKA (reference sequence). The CDR3 nucleotides are TGCAGTGCTAGAAAGGGGGGCGGCACAGATACGCAGTATTTT. This codes for CSARKGGGTDTQYF.

This clonotype came up many times. The rearrangement uses TRBV28 and TRBJ2-5; D unresolved. Germline CDR1 and CDR2: MDHEN and SYDVKM. The V gene lost 3 bases and the J gene lost 1 base, with 9 bases spanning the gap. CDR3 length: 14 residues. In DNA form, the CDR3 reads TGTGCCAGCAGTTTGTCCCAGGCCCAAGAGACCCAGTACTTC. It specifies CASSLSQAQETQYF.

The J gene is TRBJ1-1, the V gene TRBV5-1; D not certain. V lost 3 bases and J 3 bases, leaving 9 bases between the germline ends. This CDR3 contains 13 residues. CDR1 and CDR2 from the germline V gene are SGHRS and YFSETQ. The CDR3 is CASSSDYDTEAFF. The CDR3 nucleotides read TGCGCCAGCAGCTCTGACTATGACACTGAAGCTTTCTTT.

The rearrangement joins TRBV5-1 to TRBJ2-1; TRBD2 matches 7 bases. Germline V gene lookup returns CDR1 SGHRS and CDR2 YFSETQ. V gave up 1 base and J gave up 6 bases; unmatched junction bases: 4. This CDR3 comprises 14 residues. The CDR3 is CASSLRLAPNEQFF. DNA for the CDR3: TGCGCCAGCAGCTTGCGACTAGCTCCCAATGAGCAGTTCTTC.

In its sample, this clonotype was seen a few times. The V call is TRBV7-8, the J call TRBJ2-1, with TRBD2 matching over 13 bases. Germline V gene lookup returns CDR1 SGHVS and CDR2 FQNEAQ. This CDR3 region has 18 residues. V gave up 4 bases and J gave up 5 bases; unmatched junction bases: 11. CDR3 nucleotides: TGTGCCAGCAGCTCCCCCAGGACTAGCGGGGGACATCACAATGAGCAGTTCTTC. Protein product: CASSSPRTSGGHHNEQFF.

Ten or more counts support this clonotype. The chain uses TRBV20-1 and TRBJ1-5; D perhaps matches TRBD1 (6 bases). The CDR3 is 12 residues long. V was pared by 1 base and J by 14 bases, with 15 bases between. Germline CDR1 DFQATT, CDR2 SNEGSKA (reference sequence). CDR3 DNA: TGCAGTGCTAGAGGGCAGGGGCCCCGAAAGCATTTT. This gives the protein CSARGQGPRKHF.

Only a few counts were recorded for this clonotype. This chain links TRBV11-2 with TRBJ2-2; 7 bases align to TRBD1. This CDR3 is 15 amino acids long. CDR1 and CDR2 from the germline V gene are SGHAT and FQNNGV. V trimming: 5 bases; J trimming: 4 bases; junction bases outside the gene matches: 7. CDR3: CASSVRGSTTGELFF. The CDR3 nucleotides are TGTGCCAGCAGCGTCAGGGGGTCGACCACCGGGGAGCTGTTTTTT. The full variable domain, with the rest looked up from reference TRBV11-2 and TRBJ2-2, is EAGVAQSPRYKIIEKRQSVAFWCNPISGHATLYWYQQILGQGPKLLIQFQNNGVVDDSQLPKDRFSAERLKGVDSTLKIQPAKLEDSAVYLCASSVRGSTTGELFFGEGSRLTVL.

This clonotype occurred a few times. The chain joins TRBV7-9 to TRBJ2-7, with a possible D match to TRBD2 (7 bases). Germline CDR1 SEHNR, CDR2 FQNEAQ (reference sequence). This CDR3 is built from 13 residues. V was clipped by 9 bases and J by 0 bases, with 12 bases between them. CDR3 nucleotides: TGTGCCAGTAGGGGGGGGTTCTCCTACGAGCAGTACTTC. It yields the protein CASRGGFSYEQYF. Variable domain in full (rest from reference TRBV7-9 and TRBJ2-7): DTGVSQNPRHKITKRGQNVTFRCDPISEHNRLYWYRQTLGQGPEFLTYFQNEAQLEKSRLLSDRFSAERPKGSFSTLEIQRTEQGDSAMYLCASRGGFSYEQYFGPGTRLTVT.

The rearrangement joins TRBV5-1 to TRBJ2-7; D is unresolved. The CDR3 sequence is 15 residues long. Trimming removed 0 bases at V and 3 bases at J, with 13 bases between. Germline V gene data show CDR1 as SGHRS and CDR2 as YFSETQ. CDR3 sequence: CASSLAILTDYEQYF. CDR3 nucleotide sequence: TGCGCCAGCAGCTTGGCCATACTGACGGACTACGAGCAGTACTTC.

The chain is built from TRBV6-6 and TRBJ2-2; no clear D. Germline CDR1 is MNHNY and CDR2 is SVGAGI (reference sequence). The CDR3 spans 14 residues. The ends were cut back, 2 bases at V and 3 bases at J, with 7 bases in the middle. CDR3 in DNA: TGTGCCAGCAGTTACGGTCCCCACACCGGGGAGCTGTTTTTT. Protein: CASSYGPHTGELFF.

In its sample, this clonotype was seen a few times. The V call is TRBV2, the J call TRBJ1-6; 9 positions match TRBD1. This CDR3 is built from 19 residues. The trim removed 7 bases at V and 6 bases at J, leaving 19 bases unmatched. Germline values: CDR1 SNHLY, CDR2 FYNNEI. The CDR3 DNA follows: TGTGCCAGCATCCTCAAGGACAGGGGCTCTCTCGGCATTAATTCACCCCTCCACTTT. The encoded protein is CASILKDRGSLGINSPLHF.

The chain recombines TRBV6-2 or TRBV6-3 with TRBJ2-3, with D uncertain. V shed 4 bases and J shed 4 bases, with 21 bases lying between them. In germline, CDR1 is MNHEY, CDR2 SVGEGT. The CDR3 contains 17 residues. This chain's CDR3 is CASSSPHPIPLADTQYF. The DNA for the CDR3 is TGTGCCAGCAGTTCCCCTCATCCGATCCCTTTAGCAGATACGCAGTATTTT.

The CDR3 DNA reads TGTGCCAGCAGCTACGGACAGTTTAGCAATCAGCCCCAGCATTTT. The encoded protein is CASSYGQFSNQPQHF. The V call is TRBV5-8, the J call TRBJ1-5; D perhaps matches TRBD1 (6 bases). Germline CDR1 and CDR2: SGHTS and YDEGEE. CDR3 size: 15 residues. The germline V and J ends were trimmed by 3 bases and 0 bases, with 10 bases remaining between them.

This clonotype was recorded a few times. The chain couples TRBV27 to TRBJ2-6; 10 bases agree with TRBD2. V trimming: 5 bases; J trimming: 0 bases; junction bases outside the gene matches: 19. This CDR3 comprises 22 residues. Germline V lookup: CDR1 MNHEY, CDR2 SMNVEV (reference sequence). CDR3 loop: CASSPMTNSGGTLSSGANVLTF. The CDR3 DNA reads as TGTGCCAGCAGTCCGATGACTAATAGCGGGGGGACCTTAAGCTCTGGGGCCAACGTCCTGACTTTC. The variable domain in full, with the rest retrieved from reference TRBV27 and TRBJ2-6, is EAQVTQNPRYLITVTGKKLTVTCSQNMNHEYMSWYRQDPGLGLRQIYYSMNVEVTDKGDVPEGYKVSRKEKRNFPLILESPSPNQTSLYFCASSPMTNSGGTLSSGANVLTFGAGSRLTVL.

This clonotype has only a few counts. This chain connects TRBV7-3 to TRBJ1-4, with D tentatively TRBD1 (6 bases). The CDR3 runs to 15 residues. V lost 5 bases and J 0 bases, leaving 10 bases between the germline ends. Germline loops: CDR1 SGHTA, CDR2 FQGTGA. CDR3 residues: CASSPGVSTNEKLFF. The CDR3, as DNA: TGTGCCAGCAGCCCAGGGGTTTCAACTAATGAAAAACTGTTTTTT.

This clonotype was found many times. The V call is TRBV11-2, the J call TRBJ2-7; D call uncertain. Trimming left V 4 bases short and J 6 bases short, with 13 bases between. Per germline, CDR1 SGHAT and CDR2 FQNNGV. This CDR3 is 13 amino acids long. The CDR3 nucleotides are TGTGCCAGCAGCTCCGGACCGGAAAGCGAGCAGTACTTC. Protein sequence: CASSSGPESEQYF.

V and J are TRBV5-1 and TRBJ1-1; TRBD1 matches at 9 bases. Trimming cost V 2 bases and J 1 base; bases outside gene matches: 3. Germline V CDR1 and CDR2: SGHRS, YFSETQ. The CDR3 spans 15 residues. The DNA of the CDR3 is TGCGCCAGCAGCTTTCTGGGACAGGGGAACACTGAAGCTTTCTTT. Protein sequence: CASSFLGQGNTEAFF.

The V call is TRBV6-5, the J call TRBJ2-3; 9 nucleotides match TRBD2. V shed 2 bases and J 2 bases; nucleotides not matched to a gene: 11. This CDR3 spans 18 amino acids. Germline V gene sequence: CDR1 MNHEY, CDR2 SVGAGI. CDR3 bases: TGTGCCAGCAGTTACGGTTCTCCAGCGGGGGGACTCACAGATACGCAGTATTTT. It translates to CASSYGSPAGGLTDTQYF.